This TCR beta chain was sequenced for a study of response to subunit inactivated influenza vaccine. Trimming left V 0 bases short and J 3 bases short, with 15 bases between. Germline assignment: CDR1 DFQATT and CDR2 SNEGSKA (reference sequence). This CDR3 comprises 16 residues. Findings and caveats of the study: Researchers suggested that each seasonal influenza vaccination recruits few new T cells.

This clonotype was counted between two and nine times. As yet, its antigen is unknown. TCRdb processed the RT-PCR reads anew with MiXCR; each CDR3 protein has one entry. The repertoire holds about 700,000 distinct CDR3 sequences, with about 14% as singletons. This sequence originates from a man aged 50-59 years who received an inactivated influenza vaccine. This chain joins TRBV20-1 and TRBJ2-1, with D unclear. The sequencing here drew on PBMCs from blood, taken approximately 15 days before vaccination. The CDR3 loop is CSARDSRLLHYNEQFF. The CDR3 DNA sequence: TGCAGTGCTAGAGATTCCCGCTTACTTCACTACAATGAGCAGTTCTTC.